This T cell receptor (beta chain) was identified during a study of lymphopenia after photon versus proton radiotherapy. The data were produced by immunoSEQ multiplex PCR, yet TCRdb's version contains in-frame clones alone and is incomplete. There are under 25,000 clones in the sample; around 85% occur only once, and 15% to 20% lies in the top ten. This clonotype was obtained from a man aged 60 to 75 with pancreatic cancer. The sample consisted of peripheral blood, taken from a patient treated with photon-based radiotherapy.

CDR3 nucleotide sequence: TGCAGCGCCTACAGGATCGGCTATGGCTACACCTTC. Translation gives CSAYRIGYGYTF. The J gene is TRBJ1-2, the V gene TRBV29-1, with a tentative D call TRBD1 (5 bases). Germline CDR1 and CDR2: SQVTM and ANQGSEA. V lost 7 bases to trimming and J lost 4 bases, with 13 bases between them. The CDR3 runs to 12 residues.